The 32 T cell receptor beta chains reported below all come from one sample, sequenced in a study of cytomegalovirus exposure and HLA in healthy donors. A multiplex PCR was run with 60 Vbeta primers and 13 Jbeta primers. TCRdb keeps only in-frame clones here, not all; method: immunoSEQ multiplex PCR. The sample contains 170,000 or so clones, 60% to 80% of which appear only once. The source material was PBMCs. These receptors originate from a woman between 50 and 59 years old in good health and CMV-seropositive.

The V gene is TRBV2, the J gene TRBJ2-1; 14 positions match TRBD2. The germline V gene has CDR1 SNHLY and CDR2 FYNNEI. The CDR3 sequence is 18 residues long. J was trimmed by 7 bases and V by 4 bases; bases with no gene match: 12. The CDR3 region has the DNA TGTGCCAGCAGTGGTCAGACTAGCGGGGGGGCAGTTAGGAATGAGCAGTTCTTC. Its protein product is CASSGQTSGGAVRNEQFF.

The rearrangement uses TRBV30 and TRBJ1-3; D gene unclear. Trimming cost V 0 bases and J 0 bases, with 9 bases left between them. The CDR3 sequence is 15 residues long. From germline, CDR1 is GTSNPN and CDR2 SVGIG (reference sequence). The CDR3 here is CAWSVGSLSGNTIYF. The CDR3 DNA reads as TGTGCCTGGAGTGTGGGGAGCCTCTCTGGAAACACCATATATTTT.

This clone was seen only a few times. The genes are TRBV5-4 and TRBJ2-5; 11 bases fit TRBD2. CDR1 is SGHNT, CDR2 YYREEE, per germline (reference sequence). This CDR3 spans 15 amino acids. Trimming at V came to 8 bases and at J to 1 base, leaving 7 bases not matched to a gene. CDR3 region: CASKTGTSGQETQYF. CDR3 DNA sequence: TGTGCCAGTAAGACCGGGACTAGCGGCCAAGAGACCCAGTACTTC.

The chain links TRBV6-5 to TRBJ1-1, with a possible D match to TRBD1 (5 bases). CDR1 MNHEY and CDR2 SVGAGI come from the germline V gene. Trimming removed 7 bases at V and 9 bases at J, with 15 bases between. CDR3 length equals 12 residues. The CDR3 is CASTQGSNQAFF. CDR3 nucleotides: TGTGCCAGCACGCAGGGTTCAAACCAAGCTTTCTTT.

CDR3 in amino acids: CASSVSGSGGAGELFF. As DNA, the CDR3 is TGTGCCAGTAGTGTGAGCGGTAGCGGGGGAGCCGGGGAGCTGTTTTTT. This chain links TRBV19 with TRBJ2-2; 9 nucleotides align to TRBD2. The CDR3 sequence is 16 residues long. Germline CDR1 LNHDA, CDR2 SQIVND (reference sequence). V shed 5 bases, J shed 6 bases, and the junction held 10 bases outside the gene matches. The full variable domain, with the rest looked up from reference TRBV19 and TRBJ2-2, is DGGITQSPKYLFRKEGQNVTLSCEQNLNHDAMYWYRQDPGQGLRLIYYSQIVNDFQKGDIAEGYSVSREKKESFPLTVTSAQKNPTAFYLCASSVSGSGGAGELFFGEGSRLTVL.

This sequence joins TRBV25-1 and TRBJ2-5, with TRBD2 matching over 8 bases. Per germline, CDR1 MGHDK and CDR2 SYGVNS. The J segment lost 6 bases and the V segment lost 2 bases, leaving 11 bases of the junction unmatched. CDR3 length: 16 residues. CDR3 bases: TGTGCCAGCAGTGAAAGGGGCGGGGGGACTCTTAAGACCCAGTACTTC. Its translation: CASSERGGGTLKTQYF.

This chain uses TRBV19 with TRBJ2-1; D may be TRBD2 (6 bases). Per germline, CDR1 LNHDA and CDR2 SQIVND (reference sequence). This CDR3 is built from 14 residues. Trimming cost V 3 bases and J 13 bases, with 19 bases left between them. The DNA of the CDR3 is TGTGCCAGTAGTATCCCACGCTACGGGACTCCACAGTTCTTC. Its protein product is CASSIPRYGTPQFF.

This clone was observed a handful of times. The chain joins TRBV23-1 to TRBJ2-7; 11 bases align to TRBD1. TRBV23-1 counts as an open reading frame of uncertain function. This CDR3 comprises 15 residues. V lost 4 bases to trimming and J lost 5 bases; unmatched junction nucleotides: 7. Here the CDR3 DNA reads TGCGCCAGCAGTCTGAGGACAGGGGGCAAGGACGAGCAGTACTTC. It encodes CASSLRTGGKDEQYF.

This chain links TRBV6-1 with TRBJ2-7; a weak D match, TRBD1 (6 bases). The CDR3 contains 14 residues. Germline CDR1 MNHNS, CDR2 SASEGT. V gave up 7 bases and J gave up 3 bases, with 16 bases separating them. In DNA form, the CDR3 reads TGTGCCAGCATTCCAGGGGCCTTTCACTACGAGCAGTACTTC. Its protein is CASIPGAFHYEQYF.

This chain joins TRBV2 and TRBJ2-1; TRBD1 matches at 8 bases. The CDR3 covers 16 residues. V was clipped by 7 bases and J by 2 bases; unmatched bases: 10. The germline V gene encodes CDR1 SNHLY and CDR2 FYNNEI. The CDR3, as DNA: TGTGCCAGCAAAGCTCATCGACAGGGGCCCTACAATGAGCAGTTCTTC. This codes for CASKAHRQGPYNEQFF. The full variable domain, completed using reference TRBV2 and TRBJ2-1, is EPEVTQTPSHQVTQMGQEVILRCVPISNHLYFYWYRQILGQKVEFLVSFYNNEISEKSEIFDDQFSVERPDGSNFTLKIRSTKLEDSAMYFCASKAHRQGPYNEQFFGPGTRLTVL.

The chain couples TRBV29-1 to TRBJ1-4, with TRBD1 matching 9 bases. V trimming: 5 bases; J trimming: 7 bases; junction bases outside the gene matches: 5. This CDR3 has 13 amino acids. In germline, CDR1 is SQVTM, CDR2 ANQGSEA. CDR3 in DNA: TGCAGCGTTCTGGGACAGGGTGGTGAAAAACTGTTTTTT. Residues: CSVLGQGGEKLFF.

The chain is built from TRBV7-9 and TRBJ1-2; TRBD1 matches 8 bases. Germline V gives CDR1 SEHNR, CDR2 FQNEAQ (reference sequence). The CDR3 is 15 amino acids. The V and J ends lost 5 bases and 5 bases, in that order; junction bases with no gene match: 10. The CDR3 DNA sequence: TGTGCCAGCAGCCCAACACCGACAGGGGAATATGGCTACACCTTC. This codes for CASSPTPTGEYGYTF.

The rearrangement links TRBV14 to TRBJ2-2; 9 nucleotides match TRBD1. With 1 base clipped from V and 4 bases from J, the junction kept 7 bases outside the gene matches. This CDR3 is built from 17 residues. Germline V gene data show CDR1 as SGHDN and CDR2 as FVKESK. CDR3 in DNA: TGTGCCAGCAGCCAAGGGTACAGGGGGCGCAGCACCGGGGAGCTGTTTTTT. Translation: CASSQGYRGRSTGELFF. Based on the CDR3 plus reference TRBV14 and TRBJ2-2, the full variable domain is EAGVTQFPSHSVIEKGQTVTLRCDPISGHDNLYWYRRVMGKEIKFLLHFVKESKQDESGMPNNRFLAERTGGTYSTLKVQPAELEDSGVYFCASSQGYRGRSTGELFFGEGSRLTVL.

The CDR3, as DNA: TGTGCCAGCCGGGGAGTAACCAACACTGAAGCTTTCTTT. This encodes CASRGVTNTEAFF. The rearrangement uses TRBV25-1 and TRBJ1-1; unclear D gene. The CDR3 loop spans 13 amino acids. Germline V gene lookup returns CDR1 MGHDK and CDR2 SYGVNS. Trimming pared 8 bases from V and 2 bases from J, leaving 12 bases between.

A remark on this clone: The junction departs from germline at one end; a sequencing error may be responsible. The chain joins TRBV7-9 to TRBJ2-3; TRBD2 agrees at 10 bases. Germline values: CDR1 SEHNR, CDR2 FQNEAQ (reference sequence). This CDR3 comprises 17 residues. CDR3 sequence (DNA): TGTTCCAGCAGCTTAAGGGGACTAGCGCAACTGGGAGATACGCAGTATTTT. This codes for CSSSLRGLAQLGDTQYF. Using reference TRBV7-9 and TRBJ2-3 for the parts outside the CDR3, the full variable domain is DTGVSQNPRHKITKRGQNVTFRCDPISEHNRLYWYRQTLGQGPEFLTYFQNEAQLEKSRLLSDRFSAERPKGSFSTLEIQRTEQGDSAMYLCSSSLRGLAQLGDTQYFGPGTRLTVL.

This clone was counted once. CDR3 coding DNA: TGCGCCAGCAGCGAACAGGGGTACGAGCAGTACTTC. This gives the protein CASSEQGYEQYF. The genes are TRBV5-1 and TRBJ2-7, with 7 nucleotides matching TRBD1. Germline-derived CDR1 and CDR2 are SGHRS and YFSETQ. CDR3 length equals 12 residues. V shed 4 bases and J 4 bases; nucleotides not matched to a gene: 2.

The chain recombines TRBV7-8 with TRBJ1-1; D is possibly TRBD1 (6 bases). V shed 5 bases and J shed 4 bases, with 17 bases lying between them. CDR1 is SGHVS, CDR2 FQNEAQ, per germline. CDR3 length: 15 amino acids. In nucleotides, the CDR3 is TGTGCCAGCAGCACCGAGGGGGTTGGAGGCACTGAAGCTTTCTTT. It specifies CASSTEGVGGTEAFF.

In this sample, this clone turned up a few times. This chain uses TRBV21-1 with TRBJ1-1; no DNA check was done on the table's D call, TRBD1. TRBV21-1 is annotated as a pseudogene. The CDR3 has 15 residues. CDR3 sequence reads: CASPLPGHQGAEAFF. CDR3 nucleotides: TGTGCCAGCCCACTTCCGGGACACCAGGGGGCTGAAGCTTTCTTT.

J is TRBJ2-6 and V is TRBV19; a weak D match, TRBD1 (5 bases). The germline gives CDR1 LNHDA, CDR2 SQIVND (reference sequence). The CDR3 has 17 amino acids. Trimming took off 3 bases at V and 2 bases at J, with 14 bases between the two ends. The CDR3 DNA follows: TGTGCCAGTAGTATCCGGCAGGGCGCCCCTGGGGCCAACGTCCTGACTTTC. Translating gives CASSIRQGAPGANVLTF.

On this clone: This CDR3 is also generated by other DNA sequences in the sample. This chain links TRBV18 with TRBJ2-1; 9 bases map to TRBD1. This CDR3 is built from 15 residues. V shed 6 bases, J shed 7 bases, and the junction held 10 bases outside the gene matches. Germline V lookup: CDR1 KGHSH, CDR2 LQKENI. The CDR3 region is CASSPPGQGGNEQFF. The CDR3 region has the DNA TGTGCCAGCTCCCCTCCGGGACAGGGAGGAAATGAGCAGTTCTTC.

The V and J genes are TRBV11-3 and TRBJ2-4; D perhaps matches TRBD1 (6 bases). The CDR3 is 15 amino acids. The V gene lost 5 bases and the J gene lost 4 bases, with 15 bases spanning the gap. The germline V gene has CDR1 SGHNT and CDR2 YENEEA. The CDR3 coding sequence is TGTGCCAGCAGCAACTCAGGGGACCATAAAAACATTCAGTACTTC. Its translation is CASSNSGDHKNIQYF.

On this clone: An end of the junction does not agree with germline; a read error may underlie this. The chain has TRBV6-6 and TRBJ2-3, with D maybe TRBD1 (6 bases). The CDR3 has 15 amino acids. The germline CDR1 and CDR2 sequences are MNHNY and SVGAGI (reference sequence). CDR3: CASSYSDSLTNTQYF. CDR3 bases: TGTGCCAGCAGTTACTCGGACAGCCTCACAAATACGCAGTATTTT.

This clone was seen a single time. The rearrangement links TRBV12-5 to TRBJ2-5; weak D call: TRBD1 (5 bases). This CDR3 is 16 amino acids long. Trimming pared 0 bases from V and 5 bases from J, leaving 16 bases between. From germline, CDR1 is LGHNT and CDR2 FRNRAP. This chain's CDR3 is CASGLVFRQGEETQYF. The CDR3, as DNA: TGTGCTAGTGGTTTGGTCTTTCGGCAGGGTGAGGAGACCCAGTACTTC.

The V and J genes are TRBV30 and TRBJ1-5, with a tentative D call TRBD1 (5 bases). The CDR3 covers 12 residues. CDR1 is GTSNPN, CDR2 SVGIG, per germline (reference sequence). Trimming took 3 bases from V and 8 from J, leaving 11 bases between them. CDR3 DNA sequence: TGTGCCTGGAGCAGGGAGGTGGAGCCCCAGCATTTT. Translating it yields CAWSREVEPQHF.

This clone was seen once. The rearrangement uses TRBV29-1 and TRBJ1-2; 8 positions agree with TRBD1. Germline V CDR1 and CDR2: SQVTM, ANQGSEA. V lost 6 bases and J lost 4; bases outside the gene matches: 7. The CDR3 has 13 amino acids. The CDR3 nucleotides are TGCAGCGTGGGGGCAGGGGGCATCTATGGCTACACCTTC. The encoded protein is CSVGAGGIYGYTF.

J is TRBJ2-2 and V is TRBV21-1; the D call TRBD1 from the table was never checked on the DNA. TRBV21-1 is recorded as a pseudogene. This CDR3 has 20 amino acids. CDR3 region: CASSKPPDRRFVKATGELFF. CDR3 DNA: TGTGCCAGCAGCAAACCCCCCGACAGACGATTCGTAAAAGCCACCGGGGAGCTGTTTTTT.

This clone was detected only a few times. The rearrangement links TRBV15 to TRBJ1-1; D not resolved. Germline assignment: CDR1 LNHNV and CDR2 YYDKDF (reference sequence). This CDR3 spans 18 amino acids. Trimming took off 2 bases at V and 0 bases at J, with 19 bases between the two ends. CDR3 bases: TGTGCCACCAGCAGACTTCCCCAAGAGAGCGAACTGAACACTGAAGCTTTCTTT. This encodes CATSRLPQESELNTEAFF. The full variable domain, in which reference TRBV15 and TRBJ1-1 provide the parts outside the CDR3, is DAMVIQNPRYQVTQFGKPVTLSCSQTLNHNVMYWYQQKSSQAPKLLFHYYDKDFNNEADTPDNFQSRRPNTSFCFLDIRSPGLGDTAMYLCATSRLPQESELNTEAFFGQGTRLTVV.

The J gene is TRBJ1-6, the V gene TRBV2, with 8 nucleotides matching TRBD1. The CDR3 contains 13 residues. Germline V gene sequence: CDR1 SNHLY, CDR2 FYNNEI. V was pared by 8 bases and J by 11 bases, with 8 bases of the junction left unmatched. CDR3 bases: TGTGCCAGCGGACAGGGAGGAATCGCACCCCTCCACTTT. Protein: CASGQGGIAPLHF.

The chain is built from TRBV11-3 and TRBJ2-1, with 7 bases that match TRBD1. This CDR3 contains 13 residues. Germline V gives CDR1 SGHNT, CDR2 YENEEA. V lost 5 bases, J lost 9 bases, and 7 bases stayed unmatched. The CDR3 coding sequence is TGTGCCAGCAGCCTACAGGGGAAGGGTGAGCAGTTCTTC. Its translation is CASSLQGKGEQFF.

The chain employs TRBV28 and TRBJ1-2; a weak D match, TRBD1 (6 bases). CDR3 size: 15 residues. V was cut by 5 bases and J by 8 bases, with 21 bases left in between. CDR1 MDHEN and CDR2 SYDVKM come from the germline V gene. The CDR3 coding sequence is TGTGCCAGCAGTCTCATTCCGGGACATCCAGGGGGCTACACCTTC. It specifies CASSLIPGHPGGYTF.

V gene TRBV29-1 combines with J gene TRBJ2-7; a possible D gene is TRBD1 (5 bases). The CDR3 runs to 12 residues. Looked up from germline, CDR1 is SQVTM and CDR2 is ANQGSEA. Trimming cost V 4 bases and J 4 bases, with 11 bases left between them. Written as DNA, the CDR3 is TGCAGCGTTGCAGCAGGGCTTTACGAGCAGTACTTC. Encoded protein: CSVAAGLYEQYF.

The chain recombines TRBV5-6 with TRBJ2-5; 10 nucleotides agree with TRBD2. V lost 5 bases to trimming and J lost 2 bases; unmatched junction nucleotides: 3. This CDR3 has 14 residues. The germline gives CDR1 SGHDT, CDR2 YYEEEE. CDR3: CASSFSGGQETQYF. Written as DNA, the CDR3 is TGTGCCAGCAGTTTTAGCGGGGGGCAAGAGACCCAGTACTTC.